The 16 T cell receptor beta chains reported below all come from one sample, sequenced in a study of low-dose radiotherapy and immunotherapy resistance in tumors. With TRAV- and TRBV-specific primers, first-strand cDNA was made, covering the alpha and beta chains. Both a constant-region primer and a V-primer adapter served to amplify TCRs across 15 to 25 PCR cycles. MiXCR was run by TCRdb on the reads, yielding one entry per CDR3 protein. This repertoire shows some 15,000 distinct CDR3 sequences, roughly half found once; its top ten account for about 3.7%. These receptors all stem from a human donor with advanced metastatic prostate, ovarian, gallbladder or colorectal cancer (not recorded which). This table probably holds off-target reads from a library built for another chain.

The J gene is TRBJ2-1, the V gene TRBV7-6; TRBD1 might be the D (6 bases). From germline, CDR1 is SGHVS and CDR2 FNYEAQ. Trimming pared 5 bases from V and 2 bases from J, leaving 19 bases between. The CDR3 extends over 17 amino acids. Here the CDR3 DNA reads TGTGCCAGCAGCCCGTTGGTCGGACAGTTGGCCTACAATGAGCAGTTCTTC. This gives the protein CASSPLVGQLAYNEQFF. The full variable domain, with the rest looked up from reference TRBV7-6 and TRBJ2-1, is GAGVSQSPRYKVTKRGQDVALRCDPISGHVSLYWYRQALGQGPEFLTYFNYEAQQDKSGLPNDRFSAERPEGSISTLTIQRTEQRDSAMYRCASSPLVGQLAYNEQFFGPGTRLTVL.

V usage is TRBV19 and J usage is TRBJ2-4; D perhaps matches TRBD1 (5 bases). Trimming took off 3 bases at V and 4 bases at J, with 13 bases between the two ends. From germline, CDR1 is LNHDA and CDR2 SQIVND (reference sequence). This CDR3 contains 15 residues. CDR3 nucleotides: TGTGCCAGTAGTATTGGAGACAGTACAAAAAACATTCAGTACTTC. It specifies CASSIGDSTKNIQYF.

The chain links TRBV7-8 to TRBJ2-1, with D perhaps matching TRBD1 (5 bases). The CDR3 length is 18 residues. The V gene's germline CDR1 is SGHVS and CDR2 FQNEAQ. Deletions cut 1 base from V and 5 bases from J, with 21 bases between. The CDR3 protein is CASSLVFTGQPANNEQFF. For the CDR3, the DNA is TGTGCCAGCAGCTTAGTATTTACAGGTCAGCCCGCCAACAATGAGCAGTTCTTC.

A few counts support this clonotype. The chain couples TRBV5-1 to TRBJ2-7; D uncertain. CDR1 is SGHRS and CDR2 is YFSETQ in the germline V gene. Trimming took 0 bases from V and 4 from J, leaving 5 bases between them. The CDR3 loop spans 12 amino acids. CDR3 coding DNA: TGCGCCAGCAGCTTGGACGGATACGAGCAGTACTTC. Its translation is CASSLDGYEQYF. Full variable domain (missing parts from reference TRBV5-1 and TRBJ2-7): KAGVTQTPRYLIKTRGQQVTLSCSPISGHRSVSWYQQTPGQGLQFLFEYFSETQRNKGNFPGRFSGRQFSNSRSEMNVSTLELGDSALYLCASSLDGYEQYFGPGTRLTVT.

Only a few counts were recorded for this clonotype. This chain connects TRBV12-3 or TRBV12-4 to TRBJ2-6; 10 bases align to TRBD1. Trimming at V came to 6 bases and at J to 0 bases, leaving 8 bases not matched to a gene. CDR3 length: 18 residues. This chain's CDR3 is CASRPLGTGASGANVLTF. The CDR3 DNA follows: TGTGCCAGCAGACCATTAGGGACAGGGGCCTCTGGGGCCAACGTCCTGACTTTC.

Only a few counts were recorded for this clonotype. This chain connects TRBV10-3 to TRBJ2-5; 9 nucleotides match TRBD1. V gave up 6 bases and J gave up 4 bases; unmatched junction bases: 6. Germline loops: CDR1 ENHRY, CDR2 SYGVKD. This CDR3 region has 14 residues. CDR3 region: CAIRRPGQGETQYF. The CDR3 coding sequence is TGTGCCATCAGACGCCCGGGACAGGGAGAGACCCAGTACTTC.

The rearrangement uses TRBV27 and TRBJ1-1; 8 positions agree with TRBD1. The V gene end was trimmed by 7 bases and the J gene end by 4 bases; junction bases not matched to a gene: 8. The CDR3 spans 14 residues. CDR1 MNHEY and CDR2 SMNVEV come from the germline V gene (reference sequence). The CDR3 reads CASTLTGASTEAFF. For the CDR3, the DNA is TGTGCCAGCACCTTGACAGGGGCTTCCACTGAAGCTTTCTTT.

V is TRBV18 and J is TRBJ2-7; 7 bases match TRBD2. CDR1 and CDR2 from the germline V gene are KGHSH and LQKENI. CDR3 size: 15 residues. Trimming at V came to 0 bases and at J to 0 bases, leaving 2 bases not matched to a gene. The CDR3 spells CASSPPLAGSYEQYF. The CDR3 region has the DNA TGTGCCAGCTCACCACCGTTAGCGGGCTCCTACGAGCAGTACTTC.

The gene calls are TRBV7-9 and TRBJ2-5; the match to TRBD2 covers 14 bases. Germline CDR1 is SEHNR and CDR2 is FQNEAQ (reference sequence). V lost 5 bases, J lost 2 bases, and 4 bases stayed unmatched. This CDR3 is built from 16 residues. CDR3 loop: CASSHGLAGGQETQYF. As DNA, the CDR3 is TGTGCCAGCAGCCATGGACTAGCGGGAGGACAAGAGACCCAGTACTTC.

In this sample, this clonotype turned up a few times. V gene TRBV7-2 combines with J gene TRBJ1-1, with TRBD1 identical over 11 bases. V lost 6 bases to trimming and J lost 6 bases; unmatched junction nucleotides: 6. The germline CDR1 and CDR2 sequences are SGHTA and FQGNSA. This CDR3 contains 14 residues. DNA of the CDR3: TGTGCCAGCAGGGGCGGACAGGGGGCCTCTGAAGCTTTCTTT. Amino acids: CASRGGQGASEAFF.

The J gene is TRBJ1-2, the V gene TRBV5-4; D possibly corresponds to TRBD1 (6 bases). V shed 4 bases and J shed 8 bases, with 12 bases lying between them. Germline V lookup: CDR1 SGHNT, CDR2 YYREEE (reference sequence). The CDR3 contains 12 residues. The CDR3 DNA reads as TGTGCCAGCAGCCCCTGGGGGGCGGGCTACACCTTC. Translating it yields CASSPWGAGYTF.

A few counts support this clonotype. This rearrangement joins TRBV6-1 to TRBJ2-3, with D possibly matching TRBD2 (6 bases). V lost 8 bases and J lost 4, with 19 bases in between. The CDR3 has 15 amino acids. Germline values: CDR1 MNHNS, CDR2 SASEGT. The CDR3, as DNA: TGTGCCAGCCCGCGGGACCAAAGGTTCTCAGATACGCAGTATTTT. Amino acid sequence: CASPRDQRFSDTQYF.

This clonotype is classed as large. This chain joins TRBV7-9 and TRBJ2-7, with D perhaps matching TRBD2 (6 bases). Trimming cost V 6 bases and J 1 base, with 10 bases left between them. This CDR3 spans 13 amino acids. In germline, CDR1 is SEHNR, CDR2 FQNEAQ (reference sequence). CDR3 nucleotide sequence: TGTGCCAGCAGGTCGGGGGTGTCCTACGAGCAGTACTTC. Translated, it gives CASRSGVSYEQYF.

This clonotype was seen only a few times. CDR3 sequence reads: CASSQPNPGRGANVLTF. The CDR3 DNA sequence: TGTGCCAGCAGCCAACCCAACCCAGGGCGTGGGGCCAACGTCCTGACTTTC. The V gene is TRBV3-1, the J gene TRBJ2-6; the D gene is possibly TRBD1 (5 bases). From germline, CDR1 is LGHDT and CDR2 YNNKEL (reference sequence). Trimming stripped 2 bases from V and 3 bases from J, with 14 bases between. CDR3 size: 17 residues.

The sample holds a few counts of this clonotype. The V and J genes are TRBV2 and TRBJ2-4; maybe TRBD2 (5 bases). This CDR3 is built from 12 residues. With 8 bases removed from V and 3 bases from J, the gap between germline ends came to 8 bases. CDR1 and CDR2 (germline): SNHLY, FYNNEI. DNA of the CDR3: TGTGCCAGCTCGGACTTCAAAAACATTCAGTACTTC. It specifies CASSDFKNIQYF.

The chain employs TRBV29-1 and TRBJ2-1, with D possibly matching TRBD2 (6 bases). This CDR3 is built from 13 residues. The V gene lost 3 bases and the J gene lost 12 bases, with 18 bases spanning the gap. The germline V gene encodes CDR1 SQVTM and CDR2 ANQGSEA. This chain's CDR3 is CSVDAEGAGGQFF. DNA for the CDR3: TGCAGCGTTGATGCGGAGGGTGCAGGAGGGCAGTTCTTC.